This T cell receptor (beta chain) was captured by sequencing in a study of early T cells in non-severe SARS-CoV-2 infection (dated by TCRdb to the early 2020s). For context, the study as a whole: Because TCR sequencing relied on bulk RNA taken from unsorted whole blood, pairing of alpha and beta chains was not possible. On the study overall, not on this receptor specifically: VDJdb matching was skewed toward anti-spike CD8 responses and likely underestimated virus-specific expansions by missing private and CD4 specificities.

On this clonotype itself: Its specific antigen is unknown. Base qualities are not recorded, but no much larger clone differs from it by a single base.

Libraries were prepared through 5' RACE. Data came from a NextSeq 500. In the TCR library protocol, unique molecular identifiers were attached to individual cDNA molecules to correct for PCR bias and sequencing error. Sequencing covered both TCR alpha and beta chains, and within each sample the abundances of alpha and beta sequences were tightly co-correlated. In the paper's pipeline: Decombinator V4 was used to perform V gene, J gene and CDR3 annotation of TCR sequences. TCRs were defined as expanded if a significant change between any two time points was detected under a Poisson model with p below 0.0001. TCR abundances were normalised to the total number of TCRs sequenced per sample and were expressed as counts per million. TRAV1-2 paired with TRAJ12, TRAJ20 or TRAJ33 defined MAIT TCRs, while TRAV10 paired with TRAJ18 defined iNKT TCRs. VDJdb, accessed 1 November 2021, was searched for CMV, EBV and SARS-CoV-2 annotated TCRs, excluding TCRs annotated for multiple antigens. TCRdb reprocessed the public reads (quality trimming at Q25 with fastp, clone calling with MiXCR) and kept in-frame beta chains. One record per CDR3 amino acid sequence lists the most common genes and DNA. TCRdb's processing, not the study's, gives the V and J calls here. The sample table lists around 26,000 distinct CDR3 sequences, roughly 5% of them with a count of one. The ten most abundant clones make up more than 6.5% of the sample.

V is clipped by 3 bases and J by 2 bases, and the sequence between their germline boundaries is 11 bases long. The CDR3, from cysteine to phenylalanine, totals 14 residues. The DNA shown is the 42-base CDR3, in frame from base 1. CDR1 and CDR2 are read off the germline V gene (reference sequence) as WNHNN and SYGVQD. This was a case-control study nested in a cohort of healthcare workers in London, UK, who had nasopharyngeal swab PCR tests and blood samples taken every week. Healthcare workers were recruited during the week of the UK lockdown, between 23 and 31 March 2020, and followed weekly for up to 16 weeks.

The TCR originated in an adult who was a healthcare worker with PCR-confirmed SARS-CoV-2 infection or an uninfected control (not recorded which). The sequencing input was whole blood. In this chain, TRBV10-1 is recombined with TRBJ2-7; the D segment is perhaps TRBD1 or TRBD2, each sharing 6 matched bases. The CDR3 sequence is CASSDGGRAYEQYF. The DNA sequence follows: TGCGCCAGCAGTGACGGGGGCCGTGCCTACGAGCAGTACTTC.